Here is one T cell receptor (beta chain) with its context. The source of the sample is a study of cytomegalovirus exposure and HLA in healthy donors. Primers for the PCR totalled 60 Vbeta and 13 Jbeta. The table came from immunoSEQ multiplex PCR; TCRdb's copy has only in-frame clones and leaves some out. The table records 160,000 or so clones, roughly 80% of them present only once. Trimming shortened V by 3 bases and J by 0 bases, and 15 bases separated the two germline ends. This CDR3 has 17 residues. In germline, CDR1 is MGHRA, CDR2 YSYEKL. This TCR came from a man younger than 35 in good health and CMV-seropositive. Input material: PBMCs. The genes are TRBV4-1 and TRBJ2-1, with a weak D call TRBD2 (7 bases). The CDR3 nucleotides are TGCGCCAGCAGCCATAGTAGTGGGGGGGCCTCCTACAATGAGCAGTTCTTC. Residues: CASSHSSGGASYNEQFF.